This is a list of T cell receptor beta chains from one sample in a study of T-cell reconstitution after alpha-beta-depleted transplantation in children. One entry per CDR3 protein results from TCRdb running MiXCR on the PCR reads. The table lists about 600,000 distinct CDR3 sequences, 23% of them singletons. Sequencing was performed on PBMCs, mostly from graft donor cells, taken 360 days after TCRalphabeta/CD19-depleted stem cell transplant. These receptors were obtained from a boy under two years old who had a stem cell transplant for acute myeloid leukemia, so the T cells may come from the graft donor. CDR3s leave out the opening cysteine and the closing phenylalanine or tryptophan. The order of the fields is clone size, V gene, J gene, CDR3 protein. The listing skips clone size in some rows; elsewhere it reads once, few, many or a size class.

clone size: few; V gene: TRBV2; J gene: TRBJ1-2; CDR3 protein: ASSADLNYGYT
clone size: many; V gene: TRBV29-1; J gene: TRBJ2-7; CDR3 protein: SAGRDESYEQY
clone size: few; V gene: TRBV5-1; J gene: TRBJ2-1; CDR3 protein: ASSLAYGWQGINEQF
clone size: NA; V gene: TRBV6-5; J gene: TRBJ1-1; CDR3 protein: ASSYFRTTEAF
clone size: few; V gene: TRBV4-3; J gene: TRBJ2-7; CDR3 protein: ASSQGHQTGSAGQY
clone size: NA; V gene: TRBV25-1; J gene: TRBJ2-6; CDR3 protein: ASSAGSTGANVLT
clone size: many; V gene: TRBV20-1; J gene: TRBJ2-1; CDR3 protein: SARPRVNEQF
clone size: few; V gene: TRBV6-2/TRBV6-3; J gene: TRBJ2-1; CDR3 protein: ASSYLAGSYNEQF
clone size: few; V gene: TRBV18; J gene: TRBJ2-3; CDR3 protein: ASSPGRKDTDTQY
clone size: NA; V gene: TRBV20-1; J gene: TRBJ1-4; CDR3 protein: SARGSGGEKLF
clone size: NA; V gene: TRBV6-5; J gene: TRBJ1-3; CDR3 protein: ASSYSGPASGNTIY
clone size: NA; V gene: TRBV12-3/TRBV12-4; J gene: TRBJ2-5; CDR3 protein: ASSFRPREETQY
clone size: few; V gene: TRBV11-2; J gene: TRBJ2-3; CDR3 protein: ASSLVVRGHPAPTDTQY
clone size: NA; V gene: TRBV6-1; J gene: TRBJ1-3; CDR3 protein: ASSTLVSGNTIY
clone size: few; V gene: TRBV20-1; J gene: TRBJ2-2; CDR3 protein: SARIAQGPNTGELF
clone size: NA; V gene: TRBV6-5; J gene: TRBJ2-1; CDR3 protein: ASSSLWNEQF
clone size: many; V gene: TRBV4-1; J gene: TRBJ2-5; CDR3 protein: ASSQDHVDRAQETQY
clone size: NA; V gene: TRBV7-9; J gene: TRBJ1-1; CDR3 protein: ASSLGTVAEAF
clone size: few; V gene: TRBV6-5; J gene: TRBJ2-5; CDR3 protein: ASSYSGNQETQY
clone size: many; V gene: TRBV5-5; J gene: TRBJ2-7; CDR3 protein: ASSLGPPPFEQY
clone size: NA; V gene: TRBV6-1; J gene: TRBJ2-6; CDR3 protein: ASSSGARGANVLT
clone size: NA; V gene: TRBV6-6; J gene: TRBJ2-1; CDR3 protein: ASRRRTNEQF
clone size: many; V gene: TRBV6-1; J gene: TRBJ2-3; CDR3 protein: ASSKSGLSTDTQY
clone size: NA; V gene: TRBV27; J gene: TRBJ2-3; CDR3 protein: ASSLSGDFTDTQY
clone size: NA; V gene: TRBV20-1; J gene: TRBJ1-2; CDR3 protein: SASGQGALTNYGYT
clone size: NA; V gene: TRBV7-9; J gene: TRBJ1-6; CDR3 protein: ASSLTGEASPLH
clone size: few; V gene: TRBV7-9; J gene: TRBJ2-2; CDR3 protein: ASPAGGTETGELF
clone size: few; V gene: TRBV29-1; J gene: TRBJ2-6; CDR3 protein: SVPTGAISGANVLT
clone size: NA; V gene: TRBV20-1; J gene: TRBJ1-1; CDR3 protein: SARDFDGQLEAF
clone size: NA; V gene: TRBV15; J gene: TRBJ2-3; CDR3 protein: ATSGGVGTDTQY
clone size: few; V gene: TRBV28; J gene: TRBJ2-1; CDR3 protein: ASSPSGTRGNEQF
clone size: NA; V gene: TRBV19; J gene: TRBJ1-5; CDR3 protein: ASSIPHRGRQGTLVLLNQPQH
clone size: few; V gene: TRBV20-1; J gene: TRBJ1-5; CDR3 protein: SARGQLYSNQPQH
clone size: many; V gene: TRBV12-3/TRBV12-4; J gene: TRBJ2-5; CDR3 protein: ASSHGQKETQY
clone size: NA; V gene: TRBV7-6; J gene: TRBJ2-7; CDR3 protein: ASSHGWDYDEQY
clone size: NA; V gene: TRBV3-1; J gene: TRBJ2-3; CDR3 protein: ASSQMGTRDTQY
clone size: many; V gene: TRBV5-1; J gene: TRBJ2-3; CDR3 protein: ASSLGGASTDTQY
clone size: once; V gene: TRBV11-3; J gene: TRBJ2-7; CDR3 protein: ASSPSQVHEQY
clone size: few; V gene: TRBV2; J gene: TRBJ2-6; CDR3 protein: ASSYGMGRSAGANVLT
clone size: many; V gene: TRBV29-1; J gene: TRBJ2-3; CDR3 protein: SVEGGFGSLGTDTQY
clone size: NA; V gene: TRBV6-1; J gene: TRBJ1-1; CDR3 protein: ASSDLGPYVRPF
clone size: NA; V gene: TRBV5-6; J gene: TRBJ2-5; CDR3 protein: ASSQKSGRTGSETQY
clone size: NA; V gene: TRBV9; J gene: TRBJ1-4; CDR3 protein: ASSVDGTLGEKLF
clone size: many; V gene: TRBV12-3/TRBV12-4; J gene: TRBJ2-7; CDR3 protein: ASSPLGTDYEQY
clone size: many; V gene: TRBV27; J gene: TRBJ1-2; CDR3 protein: ASRVGTEGVYGYT
clone size: NA; V gene: TRBV7-2; J gene: TRBJ2-1; CDR3 protein: ASSLGVGGYEF
clone size: many; V gene: TRBV7-7; J gene: TRBJ2-3; CDR3 protein: ASSLDSTDTQY
clone size: NA; V gene: TRBV7-2; J gene: TRBJ2-1; CDR3 protein: ASSLVAGGHNEQF
clone size: few; V gene: TRBV29-1; J gene: TRBJ1-2; CDR3 protein: SVDRGSPTGYT
clone size: NA; V gene: TRBV28; J gene: TRBJ2-1; CDR3 protein: ASSFGVDALYNEQF
clone size: many; V gene: TRBV20-1; J gene: TRBJ2-4; CDR3 protein: SARDRLRVVDIQY
clone size: NA; V gene: TRBV6-9; J gene: TRBJ2-4; CDR3 protein: ASSYSRVGLAKNIQY
clone size: NA; V gene: TRBV4-1; J gene: TRBJ2-2; CDR3 protein: ASSQMGQGFSNGELF
clone size: NA; V gene: TRBV10-3; J gene: TRBJ2-2; CDR3 protein: ATRTGEDTGELF
clone size: NA; V gene: TRBV12-3/TRBV12-4; J gene: TRBJ1-5; CDR3 protein: ASSLATGGGQPQH
clone size: NA; V gene: TRBV12-3/TRBV12-4; J gene: TRBJ2-5; CDR3 protein: ASSLVGGGTQY
clone size: NA; V gene: TRBV19; J gene: TRBJ2-1; CDR3 protein: ASSGGALYNEQF
clone size: many; V gene: TRBV7-3; J gene: TRBJ1-2; CDR3 protein: ASSFWDGQTYGYT
clone size: few; V gene: TRBV6-5; J gene: TRBJ2-5; CDR3 protein: ASSYGRGSGQGTQY